These 18 T cell receptor beta chains were sequenced from one sample in a study of shared clonotypes between healthy human individuals. Sequenced by immunoSEQ multiplex PCR; TCRdb stores in-frame clones only, minus some. This sample has 2 million to 2.5 million clones, with roughly 92% found just once. The sequencing input was naive CD4+ T cells from PBMCs. Subset noted: CD45RA+ positively selected. These receptors were obtained from a man aged 18-30 years in good health. Some clones in this sample may be carry-over from other donors' samples.

The chain uses TRBV5-1 and TRBJ2-3; D not resolved. Germline V gene sequence: CDR1 SGHRS, CDR2 YFSETQ. This CDR3 spans 15 amino acids. Trimming removed 6 bases from V and 2 bases from J, with 16 bases in between. The CDR3, as DNA: TGCGCCAGCACCGAACACCATGGCTACACAGATACGCAGTATTTT. This codes for CASTEHHGYTDTQYF.

The chain has TRBV13 and TRBJ1-2, with 12 bases matching TRBD1. The length of the CDR3 is 19 residues. V lost 5 bases, J lost 8 bases, and 21 bases stayed unmatched. The germline CDR1 and CDR2 sequences are PRHDT and FYEKMQ (reference sequence). CDR3 coding DNA: TGTGCCAGCAGCCAGATAGGGCTCCGGGACAGGGGGCTTCTGAAAGGCTACACCTTC. Protein: CASSQIGLRDRGLLKGYTF.

The chain recombines TRBV6-1 with TRBJ1-2, with 7 nucleotides matching TRBD1. The CDR3 extends over 13 amino acids. CDR1 and CDR2 (germline): MNHNS, SASEGT. The V and J ends lost 5 bases and 3 bases, in that order; junction bases with no gene match: 3. Here the CDR3 reads CASSRDSYYGYTF. DNA for the CDR3: TGTGCCAGCAGTCGGGACAGTTACTATGGCTACACCTTC.

The rearrangement uses TRBV10-3 and TRBJ2-7, with a weak D call TRBD2 (5 bases). CDR1 is ENHRY, CDR2 SYGVKD, per germline. V lost 6 bases, J lost 7 bases, and 10 bases lay in between. The CDR3 loop spans 11 amino acids. The CDR3 loop reads CAIRTRAEQYF. The CDR3 DNA is TGTGCCATCAGAACGAGGGCTGAGCAGTACTTC.

This chain uses TRBV28 with TRBJ2-2, with TRBD1 identical over 8 bases. The CDR3 spans 16 residues. Germline loops: CDR1 MDHEN, CDR2 SYDVKM. V trimming: 5 bases; J trimming: 7 bases; junction bases outside the gene matches: 12. CDR3 in amino acids: CASSTIGQGVFGELFF. CDR3 DNA sequence: TGTGCCAGCAGTACGATAGGACAGGGTGTATTCGGGGAGCTGTTTTTT.

The V and J genes are TRBV30 and TRBJ1-2; possible D gene TRBD1, 5 bases. CDR3 size: 14 residues. The V end lost 0 bases, the J end lost 4 bases, and 12 bases lay between the germline ends. CDR1 and CDR2 from the germline V gene are GTSNPN and SVGIG (reference sequence). The CDR3 DNA sequence: TGTGCCTGGAGTGTCCCGGGGGAGCCCTATGGCTACACCTTC. As protein: CAWSVPGEPYGYTF.

The V call is TRBV29-1, the J call TRBJ2-1, with D unclear. The CDR3 is made up of 15 amino acids. V was shortened by 7 bases and J by 2 bases, with 18 bases between the two germline ends. In germline, CDR1 is SQVTM, CDR2 ANQGSEA. In nucleotides, the CDR3 is TGCAGCGCCCCGGTGGTTGGGGTTGCCTACAATGAGCAGTTCTTC. As protein: CSAPVVGVAYNEQFF.

V usage is TRBV7-3 and J usage is TRBJ2-1, with TRBD2 as a possible D gene (6 bases). Trimming cost V 2 bases and J 3 bases, with 14 bases left between them. This CDR3 contains 16 residues. The germline V gene has CDR1 SGHTA and CDR2 FQGTGA. Here the CDR3 reads CASSLGSLGGYNEQFF. CDR3 nucleotides: TGTGCCAGCAGCTTAGGTTCCTTGGGGGGCTACAATGAGCAGTTCTTC. Combining the CDR3 with reference TRBV7-3 and TRBJ2-1 gives the whole variable domain GAGVSQTPSNKVTEKGKYVELRCDPISGHTALYWYRQSLGQGPEFLIYFQGTGAADDSGLPNDRFFAVRPEGSVSTLKIQRTERGDSAVYLCASSLGSLGGYNEQFFGPGTRLTVL.

On this clone itself: Other DNA sequences in this specimen translate into the identical CDR3. The chain combines TRBV28 with TRBJ1-4; D may be TRBD1 (5 bases). The CDR3 loop spans 15 amino acids. CDR1 MDHEN and CDR2 SYDVKM come from the germline V gene. V was pared by 3 bases and J by 0 bases, with 8 bases between. The CDR3 protein is CASSLGGATNEKLFF. Written as DNA, the CDR3 is TGTGCCAGCAGTTTGGGGGGTGCAACTAATGAAAAACTGTTTTTT.

A remark on this clone: Other DNA sequences in this specimen translate into the identical CDR3. This sequence joins TRBV5-1 and TRBJ2-7; D not resolved. V was clipped by 0 bases and J by 0 bases, with 7 bases between them. CDR1 and CDR2 (germline): SGHRS, YFSETQ. The CDR3 covers 14 residues. CDR3 coding DNA: TGCGCCAGCAGCTTGGAAGCCAGCTCCTACGAGCAGTACTTC. Translating it yields CASSLEASSYEQYF. Combining the CDR3 with reference TRBV5-1 and TRBJ2-7 gives the whole variable domain KAGVTQTPRYLIKTRGQQVTLSCSPISGHRSVSWYQQTPGQGLQFLFEYFSETQRNKGNFPGRFSGRQFSNSRSEMNVSTLELGDSALYLCASSLEASSYEQYFGPGTRLTVT.

Concerning this clone: Other DNA sequences within the sample encode an identical CDR3. V usage is TRBV10-3 and J usage is TRBJ2-3; unclear D gene. CDR3 length: 14 amino acids. V lost 0 bases and J lost 0, with 4 bases in between. Germline loops: CDR1 ENHRY, CDR2 SYGVKD. CDR3: CAISESQSTDTQYF. The CDR3 bases are TGTGCCATCAGTGAGTCTCAGAGCACAGATACGCAGTATTTT.

Note on this clone: Other DNA variants within this sample encode the same CDR3. V gene TRBV5-1 combines with J gene TRBJ1-1; D uncertain. Trimming took 4 bases from V and 2 from J, leaving 9 bases between them. The CDR3 length is 13 residues. Looked up from germline, CDR1 is SGHRS and CDR2 is YFSETQ. The CDR3 DNA sequence: TGCGCCAGCAGCCTGGGTCTCAACACTGAAGCTTTCTTT. Amino acid sequence: CASSLGLNTEAFF.

The chain has TRBV9 and TRBJ1-4; 7 bases are a match to TRBD1. J gave up 5 bases and V 2 bases, and 3 bases lay outside the gene matches. The CDR3 has 14 residues. Germline V gene sequence: CDR1 SGDLS, CDR2 YYNGEE. The CDR3 DNA sequence: TGTGCCAGCAGCGTCAGGGGGGCAAATGAAAAACTGTTTTTT. It yields the protein CASSVRGANEKLFF.

This clone has a handful of counts. The chain employs TRBV28 and TRBJ2-1; the match to TRBD2 covers 8 bases. Germline V gene lookup returns CDR1 MDHEN and CDR2 SYDVKM. The V segment lost 2 bases and the J segment 5 bases; nucleotides outside the gene matches: 2. The CDR3 runs to 14 residues. The CDR3 is CASSLPGGHNEQFF. The DNA for the CDR3 is TGTGCCAGCAGTTTACCGGGAGGGCACAATGAGCAGTTCTTC. The complete variable domain, with remaining parts taken from reference TRBV28 and TRBJ2-1, reads DVKVTQSSRYLVKRTGEKVFLECVQDMDHENMFWYRQDPGLGLRLIYFSYDVKMKEKGDIPEGYSVSREKKERFSLILESASTNQTSMYLCASSLPGGHNEQFFGPGTRLTVL.

Points on this clone: Other DNA sequences within the sample encode an identical CDR3. The rearrangement joins TRBV28 to TRBJ1-1; D unresolved. Germline values: CDR1 MDHEN, CDR2 SYDVKM. Trimming left V 4 bases short and J 1 base short, with 13 bases between. The CDR3 spans 15 residues. The DNA of the CDR3 is TGTGCCAGCAGTTCGCCAGGAGGAAAGAACACTGAAGCTTTCTTT. Protein product: CASSSPGGKNTEAFF.

The chain joins TRBV4-1 to TRBJ2-7; 12 bases line up with TRBD2. CDR3 length: 17 amino acids. After removal of 3 bases from V and 1 base from J, the junction contained 7 bases not matched to a gene. CDR1 is MGHRA, CDR2 YSYEKL, per germline. The DNA of the CDR3 is TGCGCCAGCAGCCAGGCTAGCGGGAGGGGGGGTTCCTACGAGCAGTACTTC. Translation gives CASSQASGRGGSYEQYF.

V is TRBV5-1 and J is TRBJ1-4; D possibly corresponds to TRBD1 (6 bases). Germline V gives CDR1 SGHRS, CDR2 YFSETQ. Trimming took 4 bases from V and 3 from J, leaving 13 bases between them. The CDR3 contains 15 residues. The CDR3 loop reads CASSRNRQANEKLFF. In DNA, the CDR3 is TGCGCCAGCAGCCGGAATCGACAGGCTAATGAAAAACTGTTTTTT.

Turning to this clone: At the DNA level, this CDR3 is encoded by other sequences in the same sample as well. The chain is built from TRBV28 and TRBJ1-2, with no clear D. The germline V gene has CDR1 MDHEN and CDR2 SYDVKM. Trimming stripped 5 bases from V and 3 bases from J, with 7 bases between. The CDR3 runs 12 residues. The DNA for the CDR3 is TGTGCCAGCAGTCAAAGGGACTATGGCTACACCTTC. It translates to CASSQRDYGYTF.